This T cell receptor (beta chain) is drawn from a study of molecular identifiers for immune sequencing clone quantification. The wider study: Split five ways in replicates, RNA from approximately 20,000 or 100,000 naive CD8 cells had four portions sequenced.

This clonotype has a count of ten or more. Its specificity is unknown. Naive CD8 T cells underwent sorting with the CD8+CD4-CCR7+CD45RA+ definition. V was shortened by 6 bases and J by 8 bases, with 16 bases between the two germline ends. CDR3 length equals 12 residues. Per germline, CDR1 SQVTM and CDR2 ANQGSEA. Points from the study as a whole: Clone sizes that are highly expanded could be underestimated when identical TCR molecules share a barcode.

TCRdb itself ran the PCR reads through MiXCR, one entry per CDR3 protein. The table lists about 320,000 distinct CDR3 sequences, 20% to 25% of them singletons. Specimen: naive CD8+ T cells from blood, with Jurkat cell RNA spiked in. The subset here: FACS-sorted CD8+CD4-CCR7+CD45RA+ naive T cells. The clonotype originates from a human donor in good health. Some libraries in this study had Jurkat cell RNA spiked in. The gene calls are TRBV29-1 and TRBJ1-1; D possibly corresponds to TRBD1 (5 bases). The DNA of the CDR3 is TGCAGCGTGTTCCACTGGGACGGCGAAGCTTTCTTT. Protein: CSVFHWDGEAFF.